These T cell receptor beta chains were read from a single sample in a study of liver allograft versus peripheral blood T cells. In TCRdb, the reads were re-called with MiXCR into one record per CDR3 protein. The sample has around 12,000 distinct CDR3 sequences; under 30% are singletons. The source of these receptors is a human patient who had a liver transplant. These T cells may partly come from the graft donor. Each CDR3 is given with its conserved first and last residue. Fields, in order: clone size, V gene, J gene, D gene, CDR3 DNA, CDR3 protein. D genes are given only for firm matches. Clone size is stated in some rows and not others, as once, few, many or a class when expanded.

-	TRBV20-1	TRBJ2-1	-	TGCAGTGCTCCCCTTACGTCGGGAGCAGTCGGTGAGCAGTTCTTC	CSAPLTSGAVGEQFF
many	TRBV5-4	TRBJ2-7	-	TGTGCCAGCAGCTGGGCCGGCTTAAACTACGAGCAGTACTTC	CASSWAGLNYEQYF
medium-sized	TRBV18	TRBJ2-7	-	TGTGCCAGCTCCCGGGCGGGAAGCTCCTACGAGCAGTACTTC	CASSRAGSSYEQYF
-	TRBV20-1	TRBJ1-5	-	TGCAGTGCCCAGTCGGGGCTGGATCAGCCCCAGCATTTT	CSAQSGLDQPQHF
-	TRBV27	TRBJ1-1	TRBD1	TGTGCCAGCAGTTCCCAGGGGGCGAGGATAAACACTGAAGCTTTCTTT	CASSSQGARINTEAFF
-	TRBV19	TRBJ1-1	TRBD1	TGTGCCAGTAGGCAGGACAGGGTGACTGAAGCTTTCTTT	CASRQDRVTEAFF
medium-sized	TRBV6-5	TRBJ1-1	-	TGTGCCAGCACGGCAGTCATGAACACTGAAGCTTTCTTT	CASTAVMNTEAFF
-	TRBV5-5	TRBJ1-1	-	TGTGCCAGCAGCTTTCAGGGCGACACTGAAGCTTTCTTT	CASSFQGDTEAFF
medium-sized	TRBV10-3	TRBJ1-1	-	TGTGCCACCACGGCGTGGGGGAACACTGAAGCTTTCTTT	CATTAWGNTEAFF
-	TRBV7-3	TRBJ2-3	TRBD1	TGTGCCAGCAGCTTAGGAGGACAGGGTGTGGATACGCAGTATTTT	CASSLGGQGVDTQYF
medium-sized	TRBV6-5	TRBJ1-6	TRBD1	TGTGCCAGCAGTTATCGCGGACAGGGGGGATACAGCTCCTATAATTCACCCCTCCACTTT	CASSYRGQGGYSSYNSPLHF
medium-sized	TRBV29-1	TRBJ2-7	TRBD2	TGCAGCGTGGCACCGGGACTAGCGGTTTACGAGCAGTACTTC	CSVAPGLAVYEQYF
medium-sized	TRBV27	TRBJ1-1	TRBD1	TGTGCCAGCAGCCCTGACAGGGGAGGAGGAGCTTTCTTT	CASSPDRGGGAFF
-	TRBV28	TRBJ1-1	TRBD1	TGTGCCAGCAGGCAAAACAGGGGGGCTTTCTTT	CASRQNRGAFF
few	TRBV14	TRBJ2-1	-	TGTGCCAGCAGCCAAGATCTTACGGGGATATCCCATGGTGAGCAGTTCTTC	CASSQDLTGISHGEQFF
few	TRBV18	TRBJ1-1	-	TGTGCCAGCTCACCCTACAGCATCCCTGGGAACACTGAAGCTTTCTTT	CASSPYSIPGNTEAFF
-	TRBV5-4	TRBJ2-2	-	TGTGCCAGCAGCCTCCCCTATCTAGGGGGGACCGGGGAGCTGTTTTTT	CASSLPYLGGTGELFF
-	TRBV7-9	TRBJ2-1	TRBD2	TGTGCCAGCAGCTTAGCCAGCGGGATCGACAATGAGCAGTTCTTC	CASSLASGIDNEQFF
-	TRBV18	TRBJ1-1	-	TGTGCCAGCTCATCCAGGGAGATGAACACTGAAGCTTTCTTT	CASSSREMNTEAFF
medium-sized	TRBV15	TRBJ1-5	-	TGTGCCACCAGCCGTTCAATAAGCGGCAATCAGCCCCAGCATTTT	CATSRSISGNQPQHF
-	TRBV28	TRBJ1-4	TRBD1	TGTGCCAGCGGGGGATCACCGACAGGGCGGTCTAATGAAAAACTGTTTTTT	CASGGSPTGRSNEKLFF
medium-sized	TRBV18	TRBJ2-3	-	TGTGCCAGCTCACCCGCCTTCGCGGGTACAGATACGCAGTATTTT	CASSPAFAGTDTQYF
medium-sized	TRBV19	TRBJ2-2	-	TGTGCCAGTAAGGCGGGAAGGGAAACCGGGGAGCTGTTTTTT	CASKAGRETGELFF
medium-sized	TRBV5-6	TRBJ1-1	-	TGTGCCAGCAGCCATTCCCCGCAAACTGAAGCTTTCTTT	CASSHSPQTEAFF
few	TRBV6-5	TRBJ2-7	TRBD1	TGTGCCAGCAGCATGGACAGGGACGAGCAGTACTTC	CASSMDRDEQYF
medium-sized	TRBV6-2/TRBV6-3	TRBJ2-1	TRBD2	TGTGCCAGCAGTTACAGCGGGGGTTATGAGCAGTTCTTC	CASSYSGGYEQFF
-	TRBV5-6	TRBJ2-3	-	TGTGCCAGCAGCTTGGCAGGCACAGATACGCAGTATTTT	CASSLAGTDTQYF
-	TRBV19	TRBJ2-3	TRBD2	TGTGCCAGTAGTTCGCCCTCGGGGGGTAGCGGGAGAACAGATACGCAGTATTTT	CASSSPSGGSGRTDTQYF
-	TRBV19	TRBJ2-3	TRBD2	TGTGCCAGTAAGACTAGCGGGGGGGCTTCAGATACGCAGTATTTT	CASKTSGGASDTQYF
many	TRBV6-6	TRBJ2-7	-	TGTGCCAGCACCCGACAGGCACCGGGCGAGCAGTACTTC	CASTRQAPGEQYF
medium-sized	TRBV19	TRBJ2-2	TRBD2	TGTGCCAGTAGTGGGCGGGGGGACGGGGAGCTGTTTTTT	CASSGRGDGELFF